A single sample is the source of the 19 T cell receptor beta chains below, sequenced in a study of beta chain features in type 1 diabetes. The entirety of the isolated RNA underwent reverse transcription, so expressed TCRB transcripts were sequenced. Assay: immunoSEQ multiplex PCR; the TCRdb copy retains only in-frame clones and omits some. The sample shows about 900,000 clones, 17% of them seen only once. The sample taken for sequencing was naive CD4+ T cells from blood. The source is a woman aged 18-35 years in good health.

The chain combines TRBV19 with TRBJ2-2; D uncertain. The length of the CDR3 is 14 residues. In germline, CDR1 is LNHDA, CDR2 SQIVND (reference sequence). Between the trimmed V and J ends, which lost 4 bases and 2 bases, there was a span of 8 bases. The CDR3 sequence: CASSTERNTGELFF. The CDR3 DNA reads TGTGCCAGTAGTACCGAGCGAAACACCGGGGAGCTGTTTTTT.

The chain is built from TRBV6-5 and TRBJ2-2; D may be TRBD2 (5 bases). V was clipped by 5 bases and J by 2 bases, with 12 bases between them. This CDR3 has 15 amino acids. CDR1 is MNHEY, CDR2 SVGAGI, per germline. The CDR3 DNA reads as TGTGCCAGCAGTAGAGGGATTTTAAACACCGGGGAGCTGTTTTTT. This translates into CASSRGILNTGELFF.

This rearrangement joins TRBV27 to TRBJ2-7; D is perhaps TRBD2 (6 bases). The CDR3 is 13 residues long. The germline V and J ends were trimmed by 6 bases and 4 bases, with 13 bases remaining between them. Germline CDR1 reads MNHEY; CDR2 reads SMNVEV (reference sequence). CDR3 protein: CASSSKEGYEQYF. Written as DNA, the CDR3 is TGTGCCAGCAGCTCAAAGGAGGGTTACGAGCAGTACTTC.

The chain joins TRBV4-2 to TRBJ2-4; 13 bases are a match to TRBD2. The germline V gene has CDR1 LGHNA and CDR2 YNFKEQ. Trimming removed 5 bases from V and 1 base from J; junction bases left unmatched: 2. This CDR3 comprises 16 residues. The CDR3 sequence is CASSLTSGRAKNIQYF. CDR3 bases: TGTGCCAGCAGCTTGACTAGCGGGAGGGCCAAAAACATTCAGTACTTC.

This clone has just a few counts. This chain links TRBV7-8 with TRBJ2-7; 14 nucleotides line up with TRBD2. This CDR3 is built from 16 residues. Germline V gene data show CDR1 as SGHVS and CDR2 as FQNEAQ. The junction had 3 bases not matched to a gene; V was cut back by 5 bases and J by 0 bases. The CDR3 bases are TGTGCCAGCAGCCTGGGGACTAGCGGGAGCTCCTACGAGCAGTACTTC. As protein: CASSLGTSGSSYEQYF.

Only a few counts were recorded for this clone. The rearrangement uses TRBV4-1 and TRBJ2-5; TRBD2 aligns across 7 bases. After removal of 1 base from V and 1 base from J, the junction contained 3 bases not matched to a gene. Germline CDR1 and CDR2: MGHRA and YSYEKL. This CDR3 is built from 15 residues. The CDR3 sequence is CASSQGGGFQETQYF. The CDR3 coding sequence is TGCGCCAGCAGCCAAGGGGGAGGGTTCCAAGAGACCCAGTACTTC.

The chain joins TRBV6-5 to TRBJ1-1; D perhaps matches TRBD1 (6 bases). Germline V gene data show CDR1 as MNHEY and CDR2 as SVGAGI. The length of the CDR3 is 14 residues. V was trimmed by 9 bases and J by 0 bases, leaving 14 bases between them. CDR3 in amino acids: CASANRDLNTEAFF. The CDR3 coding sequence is TGTGCCAGTGCCAACAGGGACTTGAACACTGAAGCTTTCTTT.

The CDR3 DNA reads TGTGCCAGCAGTTTAGGGCAGGTCTCCTACAATGAGCAGTTCTTC. This gives the protein CASSLGQVSYNEQFF. The V and J genes are TRBV28 and TRBJ2-1, with unresolved D. The CDR3 contains 15 residues. CDR1 and CDR2 from the germline V gene are MDHEN and SYDVKM. V shed 2 bases and J shed 0 bases, with 8 bases lying between them.

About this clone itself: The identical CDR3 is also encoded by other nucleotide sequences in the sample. The CDR3 sequence is CASSPGTGWDGYTF. CDR3 DNA sequence: TGTGCCAGCAGCCCTGGGACAGGTTGGGATGGCTACACCTTC. V usage is TRBV28 and J usage is TRBJ1-2, with 8 bases that match TRBD1. CDR3 size: 14 residues. Germline-derived CDR1 and CDR2 are MDHEN and SYDVKM. V lost 6 bases, J lost 6 bases, and 9 bases stayed unmatched.

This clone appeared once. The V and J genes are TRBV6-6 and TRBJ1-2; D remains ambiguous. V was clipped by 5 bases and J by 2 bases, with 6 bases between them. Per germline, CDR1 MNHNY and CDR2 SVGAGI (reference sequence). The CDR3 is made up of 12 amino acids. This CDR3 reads CASSVRNYGYTF. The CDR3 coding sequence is TGTGCCAGCAGTGTCAGGAACTATGGCTACACCTTC.

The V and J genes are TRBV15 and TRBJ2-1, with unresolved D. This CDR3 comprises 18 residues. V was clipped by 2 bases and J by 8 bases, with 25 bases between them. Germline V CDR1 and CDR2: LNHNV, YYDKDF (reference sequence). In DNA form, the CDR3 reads TGTGCCACCAGCAGAACCCACCCCCAAGGCAGCACATTAGATGAGCAGTTCTTC. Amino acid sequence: CATSRTHPQGSTLDEQFF.

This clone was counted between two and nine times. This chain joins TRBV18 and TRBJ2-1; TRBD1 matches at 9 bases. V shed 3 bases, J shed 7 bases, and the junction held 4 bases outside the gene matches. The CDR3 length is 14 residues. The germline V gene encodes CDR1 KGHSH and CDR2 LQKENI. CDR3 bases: TGTGCCAGCTCACCGAGACAGGGGGGGAATGAGCAGTTCTTC. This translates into CASSPRQGGNEQFF.

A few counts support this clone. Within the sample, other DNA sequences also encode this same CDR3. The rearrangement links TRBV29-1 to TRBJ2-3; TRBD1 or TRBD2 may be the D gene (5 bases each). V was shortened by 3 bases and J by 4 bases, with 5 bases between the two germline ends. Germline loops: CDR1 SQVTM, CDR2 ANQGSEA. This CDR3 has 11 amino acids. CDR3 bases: TGCAGCGTTGAGGGGGCAGATACGCAGTATTTT. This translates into CSVEGADTQYF.

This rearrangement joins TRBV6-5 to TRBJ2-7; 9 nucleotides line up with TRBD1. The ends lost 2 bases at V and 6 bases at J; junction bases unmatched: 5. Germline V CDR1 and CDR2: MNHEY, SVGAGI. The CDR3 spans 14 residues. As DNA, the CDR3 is TGTGCCAGCAGTTACCTGGACAGGGGTTTCGAGCAGTACTTC. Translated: CASSYLDRGFEQYF.

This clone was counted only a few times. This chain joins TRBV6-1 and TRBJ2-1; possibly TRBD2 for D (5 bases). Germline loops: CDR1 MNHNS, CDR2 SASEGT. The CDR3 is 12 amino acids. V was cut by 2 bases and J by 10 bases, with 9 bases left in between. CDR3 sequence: CASSELREEQFF. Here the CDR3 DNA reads TGTGCCAGCAGTGAATTAAGGGAGGAGCAGTTCTTC.

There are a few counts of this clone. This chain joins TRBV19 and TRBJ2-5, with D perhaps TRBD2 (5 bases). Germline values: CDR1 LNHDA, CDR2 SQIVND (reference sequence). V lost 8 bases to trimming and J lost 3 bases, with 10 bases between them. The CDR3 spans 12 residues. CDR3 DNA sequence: TGTGCCAGTTCGGGAATTAAAGAGACCCAGTACTTC. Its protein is CASSGIKETQYF.

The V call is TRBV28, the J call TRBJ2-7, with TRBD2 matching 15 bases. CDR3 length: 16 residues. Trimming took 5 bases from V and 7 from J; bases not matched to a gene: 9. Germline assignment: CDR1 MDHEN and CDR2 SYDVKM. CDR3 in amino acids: CASSLPRTSGRGEQYF. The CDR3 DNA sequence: TGTGCCAGCAGTCTTCCCCGGACTAGCGGGAGGGGTGAGCAGTACTTC. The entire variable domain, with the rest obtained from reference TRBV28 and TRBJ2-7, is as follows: DVKVTQSSRYLVKRTGEKVFLECVQDMDHENMFWYRQDPGLGLRLIYFSYDVKMKEKGDIPEGYSVSREKKERFSLILESASTNQTSMYLCASSLPRTSGRGEQYFGPGTRLTVT.

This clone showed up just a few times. The CDR3 sequence: CASIPAGGAGEKLFF. The DNA of the CDR3 is TGTGCCAGTATACCCGCCGGGGGCGCGGGCGAAAAACTGTTTTTT. The gene calls are TRBV19 and TRBJ1-4, with D tentatively TRBD1 (6 bases). V lost 7 bases, J lost 8 bases, and 20 bases lay in between. The CDR3 is 15 residues long. Germline V gene data show CDR1 as LNHDA and CDR2 as SQIVND (reference sequence).

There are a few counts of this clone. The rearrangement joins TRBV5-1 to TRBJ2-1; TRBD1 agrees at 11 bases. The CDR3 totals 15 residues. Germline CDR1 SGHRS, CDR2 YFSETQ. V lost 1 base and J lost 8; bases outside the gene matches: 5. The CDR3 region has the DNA TGCGCCAGCAGCTTGATGGGGACAGGGGGAGATGAGCAGTTCTTC. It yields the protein CASSLMGTGGDEQFF.